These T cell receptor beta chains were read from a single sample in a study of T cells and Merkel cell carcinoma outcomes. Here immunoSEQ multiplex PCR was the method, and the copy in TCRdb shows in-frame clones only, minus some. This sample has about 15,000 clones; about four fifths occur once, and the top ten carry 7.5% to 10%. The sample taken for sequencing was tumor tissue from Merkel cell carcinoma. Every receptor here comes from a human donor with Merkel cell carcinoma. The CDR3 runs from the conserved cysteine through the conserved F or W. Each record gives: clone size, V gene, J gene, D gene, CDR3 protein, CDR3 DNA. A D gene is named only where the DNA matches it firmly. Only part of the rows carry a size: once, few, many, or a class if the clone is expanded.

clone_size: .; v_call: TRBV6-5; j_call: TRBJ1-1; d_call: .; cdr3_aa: CASSPGGGITEAFF; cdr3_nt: TGTGCCAGCAGCCCTGGGGGGGGCATAACTGAAGCTTTCTTT
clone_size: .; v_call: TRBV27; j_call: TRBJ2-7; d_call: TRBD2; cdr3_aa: CASSLGLAGVDEQYF; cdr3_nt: TGTGCCAGCAGTTTGGGACTAGCGGGAGTGGACGAGCAGTACTTC
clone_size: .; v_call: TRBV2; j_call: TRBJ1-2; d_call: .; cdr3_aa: CASMGGNYGYTF; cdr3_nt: TGTGCCAGCATGGGGGGGAACTATGGCTACACCTTC
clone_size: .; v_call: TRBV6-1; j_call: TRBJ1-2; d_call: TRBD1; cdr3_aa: CASSGGQVGYTF; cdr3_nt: TGTGCCAGTAGTGGAGGACAGGTTGGCTACACCTTC
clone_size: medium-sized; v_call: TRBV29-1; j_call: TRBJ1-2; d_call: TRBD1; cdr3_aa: CSGGQGSYGYTF; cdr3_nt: TGCAGCGGGGGACAGGGGAGCTATGGCTACACCTTC
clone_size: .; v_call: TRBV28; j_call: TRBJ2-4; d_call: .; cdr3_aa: CASSNLLYIQYF; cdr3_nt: TGTGCCAGCAGTAACCTTTTATACATTCAGTACTTC
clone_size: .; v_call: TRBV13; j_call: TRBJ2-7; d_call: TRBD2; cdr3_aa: CASSRLAGEFGGEQYF; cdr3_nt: TGTGCCAGCAGCCGCCTAGCGGGAGAATTCGGGGGCGAGCAGTACTTC
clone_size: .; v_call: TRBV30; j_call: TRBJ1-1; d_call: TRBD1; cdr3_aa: CARTGVANTEAFF; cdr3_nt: TGTGCCCGGACAGGGGTTGCGAACACTGAAGCTTTCTTT
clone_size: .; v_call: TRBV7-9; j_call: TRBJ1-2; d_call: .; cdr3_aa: CASSLGGAVGYTF; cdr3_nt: TGTGCCAGCAGCTTAGGGGGGGCCGTGGGCTACACCTTC
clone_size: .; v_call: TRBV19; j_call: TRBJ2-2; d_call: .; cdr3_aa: CASSPGQRTGELFF; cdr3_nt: TGTGCCAGTAGCCCTGGACAGAGAACCGGGGAGCTGTTTTTT
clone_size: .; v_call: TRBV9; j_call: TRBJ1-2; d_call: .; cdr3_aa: CASSGGSSYGYTF; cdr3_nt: TGTGCCAGCAGCGGAGGGTCATCCTATGGCTACACCTTC
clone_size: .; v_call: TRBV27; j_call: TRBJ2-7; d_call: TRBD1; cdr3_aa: CASSLFGQGPYEQYF; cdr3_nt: TGTGCCAGCAGTTTATTTGGACAGGGCCCCTACGAGCAGTACTTC
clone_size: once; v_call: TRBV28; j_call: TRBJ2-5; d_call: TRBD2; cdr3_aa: CASSLYGTSGQETQYF; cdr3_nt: TGTGCCAGCAGTTTATATGGGACTAGCGGGCAAGAGACCCAGTACTTC
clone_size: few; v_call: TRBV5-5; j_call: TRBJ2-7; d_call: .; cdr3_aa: CASSWDGYEQYF; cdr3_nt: TGTGCCAGCAGTTGGGACGGCTACGAGCAGTACTTC
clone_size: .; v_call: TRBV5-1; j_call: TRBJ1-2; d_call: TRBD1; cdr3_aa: CASSVSTGTGSGYTF; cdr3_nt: TGCGCCAGCAGCGTCTCAACAGGGACAGGGTCTGGCTACACCTTC
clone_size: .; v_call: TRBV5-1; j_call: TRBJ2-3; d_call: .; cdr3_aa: CASSLDNQVDTQYF; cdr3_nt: TGCGCCAGCAGCCTCGACAATCAAGTAGATACGCAGTATTTT
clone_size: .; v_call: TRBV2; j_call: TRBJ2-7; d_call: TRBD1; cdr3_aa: CASQPGQGSFRFGQYF; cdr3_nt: TGTGCCAGCCAGCCGGGACAGGGGTCCTTCCGCTTCGGGCAGTACTTC
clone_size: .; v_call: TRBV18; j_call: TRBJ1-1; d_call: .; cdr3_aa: CASSPGRNTEAFF; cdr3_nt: TGTGCCAGCTCACCGGGGAGGAACACTGAAGCTTTCTTT
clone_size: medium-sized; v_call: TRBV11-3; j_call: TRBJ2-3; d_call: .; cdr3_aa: CASSLGDAGGDTQYF; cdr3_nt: TGTGCCAGCAGCTTGGGGGACGCAGGGGGGGATACGCAGTATTTT
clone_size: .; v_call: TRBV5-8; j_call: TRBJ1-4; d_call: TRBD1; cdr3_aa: CASSRTGSEKLFF; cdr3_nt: TGTGCCAGCAGCAGGACAGGGAGTGAAAAACTGTTTTTT
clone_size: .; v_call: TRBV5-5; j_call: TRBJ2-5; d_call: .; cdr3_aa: CASTPGGPGETQYF; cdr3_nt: TGTGCCAGCACCCCGGGGGGCCCCGGGGAGACCCAGTACTTC
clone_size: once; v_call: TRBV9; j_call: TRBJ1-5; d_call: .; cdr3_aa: CASSVGAGNQPQHF; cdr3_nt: TGTGCCAGCAGCGTAGGGGCTGGCAATCAGCCCCAGCATTTT
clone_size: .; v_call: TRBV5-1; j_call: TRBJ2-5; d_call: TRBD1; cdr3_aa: CASSLAGTGEETQYF; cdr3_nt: TGCGCCAGCAGCTTGGCCGGGACAGGGGAAGAGACCCAGTACTTC
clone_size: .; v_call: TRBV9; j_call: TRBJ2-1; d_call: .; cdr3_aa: CASSVDSGVYNEQFF; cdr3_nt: TGTGCCAGCAGCGTAGATTCAGGGGTCTACAATGAGCAGTTCTTC
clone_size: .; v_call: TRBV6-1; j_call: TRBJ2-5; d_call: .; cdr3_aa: CASSEGRAQQTQYF; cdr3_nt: TGTGCCAGCAGTGAGGGGCGGGCCCAACAGACCCAGTACTTC
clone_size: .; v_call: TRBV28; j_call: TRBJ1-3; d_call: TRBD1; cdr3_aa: CASSFTTGQGGNTIYF; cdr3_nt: TGTGCCAGCAGTTTTACCACCGGACAGGGGGGAAACACCATATATTTT
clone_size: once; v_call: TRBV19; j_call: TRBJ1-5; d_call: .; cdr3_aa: CASRRRDTYQPQHF; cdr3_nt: TGTGCCAGTAGACGCCGGGACACCTATCAGCCCCAGCATTTT
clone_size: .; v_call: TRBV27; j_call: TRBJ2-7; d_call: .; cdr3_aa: CASSPKGGTYEQYF; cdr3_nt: TGTGCCAGCAGTCCTAAGGGGGGCACCTACGAGCAGTACTTC
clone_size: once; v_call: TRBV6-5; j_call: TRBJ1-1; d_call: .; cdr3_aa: CASRDTFEAFF; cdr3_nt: TGTGCCAGCAGAGACACGTTTGAAGCTTTCTTT
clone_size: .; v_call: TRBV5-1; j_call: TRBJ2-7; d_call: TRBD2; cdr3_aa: CASSTAWTSGGESEQYF; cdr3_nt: TGCGCCAGCAGCACTGCCTGGACTAGCGGGGGGGAGTCGGAGCAGTACTTC
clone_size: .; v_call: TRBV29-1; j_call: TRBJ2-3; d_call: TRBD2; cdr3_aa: CSVALLAGVTDTQYF; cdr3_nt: TGCAGCGTAGCCCTACTAGCGGGAGTAACAGATACGCAGTATTTT
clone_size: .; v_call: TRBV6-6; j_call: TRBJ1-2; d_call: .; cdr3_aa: CASSQQVGSYGYTF; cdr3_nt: TGTGCCAGCAGTCAACAGGTGGGGAGCTATGGCTACACCTTC
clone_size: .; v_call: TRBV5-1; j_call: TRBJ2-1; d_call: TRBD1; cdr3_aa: CASSLARTGPYNEQFF; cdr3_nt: TGCGCCAGCAGCTTGGCCCGGACAGGTCCATACAATGAGCAGTTCTTC
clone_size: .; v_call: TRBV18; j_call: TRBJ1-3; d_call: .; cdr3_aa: CASSPVSGNTIYF; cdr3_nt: TGTGCCAGCTCACCCGTCTCTGGAAACACCATATATTTT
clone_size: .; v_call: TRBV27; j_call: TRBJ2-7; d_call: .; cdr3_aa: CASRSSDSYEQYF; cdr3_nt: TGTGCCAGCAGGTCTAGCGACTCCTACGAGCAGTACTTC
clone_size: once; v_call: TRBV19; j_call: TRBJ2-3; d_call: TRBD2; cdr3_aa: CASSMGEGPTDTQYF; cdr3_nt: TGTGCCAGTAGTATGGGGGAGGGCCCAACAGATACGCAGTATTTT
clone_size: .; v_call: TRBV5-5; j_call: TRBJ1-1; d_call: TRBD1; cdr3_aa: CASSTDRDTEAFF; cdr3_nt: TGTGCCAGCAGCACGGACAGGGACACTGAAGCTTTCTTT
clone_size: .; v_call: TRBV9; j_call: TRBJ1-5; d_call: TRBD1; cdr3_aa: CASSVGTGYDQPQHF; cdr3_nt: TGTGCCAGCAGCGTGGGGACAGGCTATGATCAGCCCCAGCATTTT
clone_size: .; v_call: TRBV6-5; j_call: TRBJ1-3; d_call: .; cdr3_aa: CASSYSGGPGNTIYF; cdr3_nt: TGTGCCAGCAGTTACTCAGGAGGACCTGGAAACACCATATATTTT
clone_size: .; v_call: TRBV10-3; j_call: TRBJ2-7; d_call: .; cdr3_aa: CAISESRVNWYF; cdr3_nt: TGTGCCATCAGTGAGTCGAGGGTAAATTGGTACTTT
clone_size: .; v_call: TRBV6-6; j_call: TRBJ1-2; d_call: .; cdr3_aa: CASSLGGTNYGYTF; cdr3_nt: TGTGCCAGCAGTTTGGGGGGAACAAACTATGGCTACACCTTC
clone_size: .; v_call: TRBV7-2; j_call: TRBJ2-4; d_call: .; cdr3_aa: CASSSRGNIQYF; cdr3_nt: TGTGCCAGCAGCTCCCGGGGAAACATTCAGTACTTC
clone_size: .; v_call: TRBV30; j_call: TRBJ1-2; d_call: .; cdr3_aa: CAWSVGQNYGYTF; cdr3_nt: TGTGCCTGGAGTGTAGGACAGAACTATGGCTACACCTTC
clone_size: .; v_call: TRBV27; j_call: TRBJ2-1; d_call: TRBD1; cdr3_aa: CASRRDSPYEQFF; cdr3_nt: TGTGCCAGCAGACGGGACAGCCCTTATGAGCAGTTCTTC
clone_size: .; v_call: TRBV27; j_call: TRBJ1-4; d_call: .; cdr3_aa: CASRLTETNEKLFF; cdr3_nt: TGTGCCAGCAGATTGACAGAGACAAATGAAAAACTGTTTTTT
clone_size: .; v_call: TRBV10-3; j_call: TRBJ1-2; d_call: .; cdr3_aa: CAISESGARGIHGYTF; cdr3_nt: TGTGCCATCAGTGAGTCAGGTGCCAGGGGAATTCATGGCTACACCTTC
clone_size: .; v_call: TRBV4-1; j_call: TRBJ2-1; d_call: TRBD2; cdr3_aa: CASSQDALTSGIVEQFF; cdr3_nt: TGCGCCAGCAGCCAAGATGCCCTGACTAGCGGGATAGTTGAGCAGTTCTTC
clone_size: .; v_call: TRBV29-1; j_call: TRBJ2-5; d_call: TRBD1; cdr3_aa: CSVAQGAGRETQYF; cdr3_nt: TGCAGCGTTGCCCAGGGGGCGGGACGAGAGACCCAGTACTTC
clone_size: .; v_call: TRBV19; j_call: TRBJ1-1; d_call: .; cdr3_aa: CASRLGLNTEAFF; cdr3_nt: TGTGCCAGTAGGTTGGGATTGAACACTGAAGCTTTCTTT
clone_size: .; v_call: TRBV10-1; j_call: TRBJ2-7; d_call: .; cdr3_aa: CASSEGYEQYF; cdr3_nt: TGCGCCAGCAGTGAGGGGTACGAGCAGTACTTC
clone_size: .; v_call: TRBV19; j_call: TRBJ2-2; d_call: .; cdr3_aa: CASSPISQGVLFF; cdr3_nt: TGTGCCAGTAGTCCGATTAGTCAGGGAGTGCTGTTTTTT
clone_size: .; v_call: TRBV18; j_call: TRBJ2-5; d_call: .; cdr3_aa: CASSPPHGQETQYF; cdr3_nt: TGTGCCAGCTCACCACCTCATGGACAAGAGACCCAGTACTTC
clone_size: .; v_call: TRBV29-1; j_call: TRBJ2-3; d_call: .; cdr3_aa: CSVWVRGSSTDTQYF; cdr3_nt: TGCAGCGTTTGGGTCAGGGGATCTAGCACAGATACGCAGTATTTT
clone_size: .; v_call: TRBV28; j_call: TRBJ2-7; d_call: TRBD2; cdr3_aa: CATLPGLADLSYEQYF; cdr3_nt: TGTGCCACCCTACCGGGGCTAGCGGATCTTTCCTACGAGCAGTACTTC
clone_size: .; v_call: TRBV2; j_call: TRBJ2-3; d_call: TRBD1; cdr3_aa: CASWTGAQDTQYF; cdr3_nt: TGTGCCAGCTGGACAGGGGCGCAAGATACGCAGTATTTT
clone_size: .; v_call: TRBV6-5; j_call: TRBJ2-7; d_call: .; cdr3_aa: CASSYWGLGDEQYF; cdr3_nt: TGTGCCAGCAGTTACTGGGGGTTGGGGGACGAGCAGTACTTC
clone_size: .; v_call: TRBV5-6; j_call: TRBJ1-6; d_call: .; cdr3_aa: CASSLAGRNSPLHF; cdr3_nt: TGTGCCAGCAGCTTGGCAGGACGGAATTCACCCCTCCACTTT